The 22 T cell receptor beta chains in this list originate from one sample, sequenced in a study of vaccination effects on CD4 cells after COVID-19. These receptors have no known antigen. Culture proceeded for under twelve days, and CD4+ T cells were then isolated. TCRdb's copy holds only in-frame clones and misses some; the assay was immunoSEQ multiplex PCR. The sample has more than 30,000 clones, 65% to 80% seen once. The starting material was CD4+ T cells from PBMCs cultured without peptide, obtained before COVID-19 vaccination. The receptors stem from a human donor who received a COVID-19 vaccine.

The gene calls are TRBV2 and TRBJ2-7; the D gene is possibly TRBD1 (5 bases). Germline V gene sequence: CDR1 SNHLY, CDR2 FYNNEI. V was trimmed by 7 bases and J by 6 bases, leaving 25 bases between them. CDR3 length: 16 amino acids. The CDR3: CASTLMGLVPLGEQYF. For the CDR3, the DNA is TGTGCCAGCACCCTTATGGGGCTAGTCCCTTTGGGCGAGCAGTACTTC.

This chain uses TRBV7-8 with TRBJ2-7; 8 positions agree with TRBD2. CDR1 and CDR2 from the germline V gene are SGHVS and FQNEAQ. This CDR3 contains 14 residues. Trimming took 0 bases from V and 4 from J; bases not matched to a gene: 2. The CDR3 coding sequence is TGTGCCAGCAGCTTAGCCGGGGGGGCGTACGAGCAGTACTTC. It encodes CASSLAGGAYEQYF. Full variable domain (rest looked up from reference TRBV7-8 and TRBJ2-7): GAGVSQSPRYKVAKRGQDVALRCDPISGHVSLFWYQQALGQGPEFLTYFQNEAQLDKSGLPSDRFFAERPEGSVSTLKIQRTQQEDSAVYLCASSLAGGAYEQYFGPGTRLTVT.

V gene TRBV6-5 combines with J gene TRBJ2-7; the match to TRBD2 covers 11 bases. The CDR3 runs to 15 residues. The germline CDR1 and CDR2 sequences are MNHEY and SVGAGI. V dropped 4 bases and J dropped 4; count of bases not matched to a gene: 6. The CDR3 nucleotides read TGTGCCAGCAGTTCCCCGGGACTAGCGGTATACGAGCAGTACTTC. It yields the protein CASSSPGLAVYEQYF.

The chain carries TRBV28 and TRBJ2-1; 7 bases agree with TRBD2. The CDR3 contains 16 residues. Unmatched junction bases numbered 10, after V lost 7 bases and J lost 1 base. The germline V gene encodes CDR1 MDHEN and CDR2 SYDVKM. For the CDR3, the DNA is TGTGCCAGCACTAACAGCGGGACCGATTCCTACAATGAGCAGTTCTTC. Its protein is CASTNSGTDSYNEQFF. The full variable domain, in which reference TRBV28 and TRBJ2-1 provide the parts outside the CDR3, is DVKVTQSSRYLVKRTGEKVFLECVQDMDHENMFWYRQDPGLGLRLIYFSYDVKMKEKGDIPEGYSVSREKKERFSLILESASTNQTSMYLCASTNSGTDSYNEQFFGPGTRLTVL.

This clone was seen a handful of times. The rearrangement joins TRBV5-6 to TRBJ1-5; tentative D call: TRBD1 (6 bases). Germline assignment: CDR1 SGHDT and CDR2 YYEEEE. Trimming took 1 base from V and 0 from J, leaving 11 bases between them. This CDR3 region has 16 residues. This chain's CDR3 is CASSLWTDNSNQPQHF. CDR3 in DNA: TGTGCCAGCAGCTTGTGGACAGACAATAGCAATCAGCCCCAGCATTTT.

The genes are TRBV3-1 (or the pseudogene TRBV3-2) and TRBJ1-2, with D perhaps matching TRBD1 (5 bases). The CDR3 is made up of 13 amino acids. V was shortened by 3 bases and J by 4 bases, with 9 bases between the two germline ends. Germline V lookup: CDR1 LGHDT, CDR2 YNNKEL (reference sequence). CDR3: CASSQGPGYGYTF. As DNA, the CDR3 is TGTGCCAGCAGCCAGGGACCGGGCTATGGCTACACCTTC.

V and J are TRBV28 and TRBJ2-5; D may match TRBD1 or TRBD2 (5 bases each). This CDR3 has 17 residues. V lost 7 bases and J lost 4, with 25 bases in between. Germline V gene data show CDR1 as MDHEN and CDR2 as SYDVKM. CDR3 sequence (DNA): TGTGCCAGCACTGGCCGTCCGCTGGGCCCTGGGGGAGAGACCCAGTACTTC. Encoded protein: CASTGRPLGPGGETQYF.

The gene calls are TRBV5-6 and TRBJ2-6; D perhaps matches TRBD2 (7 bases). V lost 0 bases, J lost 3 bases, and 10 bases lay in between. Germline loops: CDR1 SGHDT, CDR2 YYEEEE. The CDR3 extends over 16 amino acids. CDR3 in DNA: TGTGCCAGCAGCTTGGTCGGGGGGCTTGGGGCCAACGTCCTGACTTTC. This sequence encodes CASSLVGGLGANVLTF.

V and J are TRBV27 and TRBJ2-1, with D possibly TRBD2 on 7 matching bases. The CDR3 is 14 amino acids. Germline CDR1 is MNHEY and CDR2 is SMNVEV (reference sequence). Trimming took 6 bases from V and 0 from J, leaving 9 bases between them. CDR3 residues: CASSGGRSYNEQFF. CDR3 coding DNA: TGTGCCAGCAGCGGGGGGCGCTCCTACAATGAGCAGTTCTTC.

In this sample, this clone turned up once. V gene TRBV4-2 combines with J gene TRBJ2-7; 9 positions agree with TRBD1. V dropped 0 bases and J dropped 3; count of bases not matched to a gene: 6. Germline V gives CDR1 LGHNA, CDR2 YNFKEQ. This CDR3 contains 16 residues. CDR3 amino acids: CASSQDSGQGIYEQYF. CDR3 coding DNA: TGTGCCAGCAGCCAAGATTCCGGACAGGGGATCTACGAGCAGTACTTC.

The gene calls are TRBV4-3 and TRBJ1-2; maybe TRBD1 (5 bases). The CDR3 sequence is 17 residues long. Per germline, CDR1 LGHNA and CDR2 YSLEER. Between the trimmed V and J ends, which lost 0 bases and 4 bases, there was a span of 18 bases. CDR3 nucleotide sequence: TGCGCCAGCAGCCAAGATCGAAGGGGCGAACGGGTCTATGGCTACACCTTC. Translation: CASSQDRRGERVYGYTF.

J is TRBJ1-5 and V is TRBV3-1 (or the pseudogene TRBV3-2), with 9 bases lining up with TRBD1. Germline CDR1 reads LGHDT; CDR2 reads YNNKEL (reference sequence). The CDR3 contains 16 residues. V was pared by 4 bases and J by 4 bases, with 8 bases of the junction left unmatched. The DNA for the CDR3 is TGTGCCAGCAGCCCATTTGGGACAGGGAAGAATCAGCCCCAGCATTTT. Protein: CASSPFGTGKNQPQHF.

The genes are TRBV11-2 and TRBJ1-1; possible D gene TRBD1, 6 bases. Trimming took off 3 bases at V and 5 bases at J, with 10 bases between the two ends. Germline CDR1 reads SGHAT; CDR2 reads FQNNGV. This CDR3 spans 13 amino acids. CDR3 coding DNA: TGTGCCAGCAGCTTTCAGGGGAATACTGAAGCTTTCTTT. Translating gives CASSFQGNTEAFF.

CDR3: CASGASPLAGASYEQYF. The CDR3 nucleotides read TGTGCCAGCGGGGCTAGCCCGCTAGCGGGGGCGTCCTACGAGCAGTACTTC. The chain couples TRBV27 to TRBJ2-7, with TRBD2 matching 10 bases. Trimming at V came to 8 bases and at J to 1 base, leaving 14 bases not matched to a gene. The CDR3 extends over 17 amino acids. CDR1 MNHEY and CDR2 SMNVEV come from the germline V gene (reference sequence).

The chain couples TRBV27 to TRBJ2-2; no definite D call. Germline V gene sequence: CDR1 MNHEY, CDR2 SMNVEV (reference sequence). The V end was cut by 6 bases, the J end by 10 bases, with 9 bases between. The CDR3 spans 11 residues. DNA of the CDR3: TGTGCCAGCAGATACCTCACGGAGCTGTTTTTT. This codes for CASRYLTELFF.

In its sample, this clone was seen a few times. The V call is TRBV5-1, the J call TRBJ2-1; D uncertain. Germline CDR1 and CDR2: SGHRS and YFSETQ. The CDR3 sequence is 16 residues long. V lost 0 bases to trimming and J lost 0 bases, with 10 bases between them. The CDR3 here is CASSLERLSSYNEQFF. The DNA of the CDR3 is TGCGCCAGCAGCTTGGAGCGACTCAGCTCCTACAATGAGCAGTTCTTC.

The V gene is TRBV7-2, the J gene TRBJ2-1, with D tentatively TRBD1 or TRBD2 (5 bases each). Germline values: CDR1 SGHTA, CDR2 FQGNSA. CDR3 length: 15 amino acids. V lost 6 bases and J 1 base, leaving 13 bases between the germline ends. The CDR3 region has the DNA TGTGCCAGCAGTGGGGACCGTCAGTCCTACAATGAGCAGTTCTTC. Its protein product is CASSGDRQSYNEQFF.

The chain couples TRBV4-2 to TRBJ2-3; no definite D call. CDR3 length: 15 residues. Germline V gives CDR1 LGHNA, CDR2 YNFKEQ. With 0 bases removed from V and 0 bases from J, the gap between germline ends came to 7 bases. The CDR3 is CASSQDSVSTDTQYF. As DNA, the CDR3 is TGTGCCAGCAGCCAAGATTCTGTTAGCACAGATACGCAGTATTTT.

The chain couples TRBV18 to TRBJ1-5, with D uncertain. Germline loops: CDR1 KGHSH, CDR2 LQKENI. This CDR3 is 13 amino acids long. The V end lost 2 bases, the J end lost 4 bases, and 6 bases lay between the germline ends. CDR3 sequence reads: CASSPKTNQPQHF. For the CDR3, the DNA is TGTGCCAGCTCACCAAAGACAAATCAGCCCCAGCATTTT.

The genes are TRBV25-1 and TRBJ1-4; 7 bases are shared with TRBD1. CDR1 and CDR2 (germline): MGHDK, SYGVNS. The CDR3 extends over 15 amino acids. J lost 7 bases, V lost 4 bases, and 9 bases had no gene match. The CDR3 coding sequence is TGTGCCAGCAGTGCAACAGGGGAATCGGCTGAAAAACTGTTTTTT. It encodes CASSATGESAEKLFF. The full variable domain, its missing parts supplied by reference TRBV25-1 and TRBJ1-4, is EADIYQTPRYLVIGTGKKITLECSQTMGHDKMYWYQQDPGMELHLIHYSYGVNSTEKGDLSSESTVSRIRTEHFPLTLESARPSHTSQYLCASSATGESAEKLFFGSGTQLSVL.

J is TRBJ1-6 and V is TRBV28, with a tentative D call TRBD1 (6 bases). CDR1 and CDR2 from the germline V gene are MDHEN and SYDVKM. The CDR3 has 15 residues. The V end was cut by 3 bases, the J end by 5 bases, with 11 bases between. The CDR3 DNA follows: TGTGCCAGCAGTTTGGGGGACAAAGATAATTCACCCCTCCACTTT. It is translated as CASSLGDKDNSPLHF.

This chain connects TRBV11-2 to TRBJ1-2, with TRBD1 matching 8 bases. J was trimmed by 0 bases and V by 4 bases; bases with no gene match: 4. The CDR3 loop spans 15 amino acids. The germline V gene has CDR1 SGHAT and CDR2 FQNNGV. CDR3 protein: CASSSLTGANYGYTF. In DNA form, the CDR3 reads TGTGCCAGCAGCTCACTGACAGGGGCTAACTATGGCTACACCTTC. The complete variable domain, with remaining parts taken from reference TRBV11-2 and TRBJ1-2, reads EAGVAQSPRYKIIEKRQSVAFWCNPISGHATLYWYQQILGQGPKLLIQFQNNGVVDDSQLPKDRFSAERLKGVDSTLKIQPAKLEDSAVYLCASSSLTGANYGYTFGSGTRLTVV.